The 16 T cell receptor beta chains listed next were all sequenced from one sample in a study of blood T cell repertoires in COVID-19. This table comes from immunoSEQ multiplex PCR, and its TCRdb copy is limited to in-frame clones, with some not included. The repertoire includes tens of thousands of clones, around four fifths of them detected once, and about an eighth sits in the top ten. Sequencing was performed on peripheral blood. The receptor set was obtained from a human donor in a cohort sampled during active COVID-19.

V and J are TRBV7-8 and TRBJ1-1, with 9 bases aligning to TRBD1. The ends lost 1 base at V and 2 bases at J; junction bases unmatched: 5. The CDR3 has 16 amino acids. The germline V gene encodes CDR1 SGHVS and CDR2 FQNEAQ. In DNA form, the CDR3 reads TGTGCCAGCAGCTTAGGACCGGGACAGGGAAACACTGAAGCTTTCTTT. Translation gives CASSLGPGQGNTEAFF.

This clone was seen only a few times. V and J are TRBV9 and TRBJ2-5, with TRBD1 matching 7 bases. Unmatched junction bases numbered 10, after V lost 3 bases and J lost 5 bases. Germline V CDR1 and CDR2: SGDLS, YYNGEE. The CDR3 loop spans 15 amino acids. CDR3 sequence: CASSDTGARGETQYF. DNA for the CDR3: TGTGCCAGCAGCGACACAGGGGCTCGGGGTGAGACCCAGTACTTC.

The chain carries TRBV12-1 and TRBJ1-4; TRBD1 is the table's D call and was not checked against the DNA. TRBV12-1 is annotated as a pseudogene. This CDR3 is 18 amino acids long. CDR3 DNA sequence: TGTGCCAGCAGCTTAAGTCCCGGGACAGGGGCAACTAATGAAAAACTGTTTTTT. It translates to CASSLSPGTGATNEKLFF.

The CDR3 sequence: CASSESRRRADTGELFF. In nucleotides, the CDR3 is TGCGCCAGCAGTGAGTCGAGGCGCAGGGCCGACACCGGGGAGCTGTTTTTT. The V and J genes are TRBV10-2 and TRBJ2-2; possibly TRBD1 for D (5 bases). The CDR3 is 17 residues long. CDR1 is WSHSY and CDR2 is SAAADI in the germline V gene. V was cut by 0 bases and J by 3 bases, with 14 bases left in between.

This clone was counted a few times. The DNA of the CDR3 is TGCGCCAGCAGCTTGTTTCTGGGCCCCACAGATACGCAGTATTTT. Protein sequence: CASSLFLGPTDTQYF. The chain has TRBV5-1 and TRBJ2-3; D is undetermined. CDR1 and CDR2 (germline): SGHRS, YFSETQ. The CDR3 contains 15 residues. The V end was cut by 1 base, the J end by 2 bases, with 11 bases between. The complete variable domain, with remaining parts taken from reference TRBV5-1 and TRBJ2-3, reads KAGVTQTPRYLIKTRGQQVTLSCSPISGHRSVSWYQQTPGQGLQFLFEYFSETQRNKGNFPGRFSGRQFSNSRSEMNVSTLELGDSALYLCASSLFLGPTDTQYFGPGTRLTVL.

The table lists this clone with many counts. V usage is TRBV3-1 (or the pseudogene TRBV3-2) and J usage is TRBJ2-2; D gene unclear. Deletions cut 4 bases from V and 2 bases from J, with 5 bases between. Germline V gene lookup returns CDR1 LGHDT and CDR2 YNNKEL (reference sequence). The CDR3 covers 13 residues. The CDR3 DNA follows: TGTGCCAGCAGCCGAGTTAACACCGGGGAGCTGTTTTTT. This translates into CASSRVNTGELFF.

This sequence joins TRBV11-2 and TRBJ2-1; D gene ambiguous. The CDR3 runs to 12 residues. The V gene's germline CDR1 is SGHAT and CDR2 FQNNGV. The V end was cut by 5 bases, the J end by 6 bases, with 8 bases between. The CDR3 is CASSLMSNEQFF. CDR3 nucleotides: TGTGCCAGCAGCCTTATGTCCAATGAGCAGTTCTTC.

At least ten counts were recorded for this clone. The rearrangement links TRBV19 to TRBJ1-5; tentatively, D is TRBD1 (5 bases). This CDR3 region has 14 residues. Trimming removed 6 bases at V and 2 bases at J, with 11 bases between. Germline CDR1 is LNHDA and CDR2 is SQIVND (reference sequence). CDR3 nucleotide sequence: TGTGCCAGTAGCCAAATAGGGGGCAATCAGCCCCAGCATTTT. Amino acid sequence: CASSQIGGNQPQHF.

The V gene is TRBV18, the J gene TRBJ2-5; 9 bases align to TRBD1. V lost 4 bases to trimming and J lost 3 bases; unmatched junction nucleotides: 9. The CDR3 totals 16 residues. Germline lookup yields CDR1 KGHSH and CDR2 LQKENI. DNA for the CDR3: TGTGCCAGCTCACAGGATTTGGGGACAGGGAAAGAGACCCAGTACTTC. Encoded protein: CASSQDLGTGKETQYF.

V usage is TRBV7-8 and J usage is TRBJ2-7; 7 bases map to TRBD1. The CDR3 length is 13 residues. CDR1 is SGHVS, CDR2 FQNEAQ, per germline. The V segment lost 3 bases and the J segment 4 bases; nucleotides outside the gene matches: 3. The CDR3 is CASSFGTDYEQYF. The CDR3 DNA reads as TGTGCCAGCAGCTTCGGGACAGATTACGAGCAGTACTTC.

The CDR3: CASSLLAYSYEQYF. The CDR3 nucleotides read TGTGCCAGCAGTTTACTAGCCTACTCCTACGAGCAGTACTTC. The V call is TRBV28, the J call TRBJ2-7, with a weak D call TRBD2 (5 bases). The CDR3 contains 14 residues. The V gene lost 2 bases and the J gene lost 0 bases, with 8 bases spanning the gap. Looked up from germline, CDR1 is MDHEN and CDR2 is SYDVKM.

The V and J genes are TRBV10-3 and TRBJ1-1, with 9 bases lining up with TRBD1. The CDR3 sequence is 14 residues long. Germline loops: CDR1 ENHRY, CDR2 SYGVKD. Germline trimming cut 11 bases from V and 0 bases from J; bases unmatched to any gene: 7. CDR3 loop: CALRTGAMNTEAFF. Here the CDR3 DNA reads TGTGCCTTAAGGACAGGGGCCATGAACACTGAAGCTTTCTTT.

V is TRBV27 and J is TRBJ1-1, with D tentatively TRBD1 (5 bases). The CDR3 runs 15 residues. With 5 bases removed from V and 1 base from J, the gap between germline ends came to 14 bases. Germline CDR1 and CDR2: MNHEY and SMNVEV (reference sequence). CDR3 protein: CASSPLAGENTEAFF. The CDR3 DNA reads TGTGCCAGCAGTCCCCTGGCGGGGGAGAACACTGAAGCTTTCTTT.

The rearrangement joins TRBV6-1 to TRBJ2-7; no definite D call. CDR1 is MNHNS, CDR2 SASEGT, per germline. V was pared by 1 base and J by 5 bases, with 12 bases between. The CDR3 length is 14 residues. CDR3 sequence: CASSEGLGVHEQYF. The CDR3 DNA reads TGTGCCAGCAGTGAAGGGCTAGGCGTGCACGAGCAGTACTTC.

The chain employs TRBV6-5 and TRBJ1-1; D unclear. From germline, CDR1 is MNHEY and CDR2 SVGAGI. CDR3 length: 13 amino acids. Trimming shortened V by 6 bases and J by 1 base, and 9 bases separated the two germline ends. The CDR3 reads CASSLTENTEAFF. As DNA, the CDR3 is TGTGCCAGCAGCCTCACAGAGAACACTGAAGCTTTCTTT.

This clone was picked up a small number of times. The DNA of the CDR3 is TGTGCCAGCAGCGCTTTGGGGGGAGAGCAGTTCTTC. This translates into CASSALGGEQFF. V usage is TRBV7-3 and J usage is TRBJ2-1; D might be TRBD2 (6 bases). Germline V lookup: CDR1 SGHTA, CDR2 FQGTGA. This CDR3 comprises 12 residues. Trimming removed 5 bases at V and 10 bases at J, with 12 bases between.